This TCR beta chain was obtained from a study of blood T cell repertoires in COVID-19. Study summary: The United States, Italy and Spain were the sources of the acute and convalescent COVID-19 samples. T cells, B-cell-depleted T cells, or PBMCs provided the cDNA or gDNA that served as material.

V was pared by 2 bases and J by 7 bases, with 9 bases between. The CDR3 is 14 amino acids. The V gene's germline CDR1 is MDHEN and CDR2 SYDVKM. Per the authors' pipeline: Estimation of nucleated cell counts relied on the amplification of reference gene primers. Sequencing used immunoSEQ multiplex PCR; TCRdb keeps in-frame clones, though not all of them. That table furnishes V, J and clone size, whereas the DNA furnished D and trimming. Altogether 95,000 to 150,000 clones are present, approximately 77% being singletons, with the ten largest covering approximately 8%. This chain links TRBV28 with TRBJ1-6; D is unresolved. Input material: peripheral blood. This sequence originates from a human donor in a cohort sampled during active COVID-19. The CDR3 spells CASSLAGPNSPLHF. The DNA of the CDR3 is TGTGCCAGCAGTTTAGCGGGTCCAAATTCACCCCTCCACTTT.